Listed below are T cell receptor beta chains from one sample, sequenced in a study of radiotherapy plus CTLA-4 blockade in lung cancer. The table came from immunoSEQ multiplex PCR; TCRdb's copy has only in-frame clones and leaves some out. The sample contains about 60,000 clones, approximately 76% of which appear only once. Sequenced here: peripheral blood, sampled from a patient treated with radiotherapy plus ipilimumab. The receptors here all came from a human donor with non-small cell lung cancer who had a complete response to radiotherapy plus ipilimumab. CDR3s include the opening cysteine and the closing phenylalanine or tryptophan. D genes are given only for firm matches. Not all rows give a size; the values are once, few, many and, for expanded clones, a class.

D gene | J gene | V gene | clone size | CDR3 protein | CDR3 DNA
TRBD1 | TRBJ1-5 | TRBV2 | - | CASEETGSNQPQHF | TGTGCCAGCGAAGAGACAGGGAGCAATCAGCCCCAGCATTTT
- | TRBJ1-1 | TRBV6-6 | few | CASSYVREINTEAFF | TGTGCCAGCAGTTACGTTCGGGAGATTAACACTGAAGCTTTCTTT
TRBD1 | TRBJ2-2 | TRBV6-4 | few | CASSPQGWNTGELFF | TGTGCCAGCAGTCCACAGGGGTGGAACACCGGGGAGCTGTTTTTT
TRBD2 | TRBJ2-5 | TRBV5-6 | - | CASSLLAGGQETQYF | TGTGCCAGCAGCTTACTAGCGGGGGGTCAAGAGACCCAGTACTTC
TRBD1 | TRBJ1-2 | TRBV5-5 | - | CASSFPDRAGGYTF | TGTGCCAGCAGCTTCCCCGACAGGGCAGGCGGCTACACCTTC
TRBD2 | TRBJ2-7 | TRBV19 | - | CASSVAGGNEQYF | TGTGCCAGTAGTGTCGCGGGGGGAAACGAGCAGTACTTC
TRBD1 | TRBJ1-3 | TRBV7-2 | - | CASSPGGSRNTIYF | TGTGCCAGCAGCCCAGGGGGCTCTCGAAACACCATATATTTT
- | TRBJ2-6 | TRBV7-1 | - | CASSGPYHEGQSRANVLTF | TGTGCCAGCAGCGGGCCTTATCACGAAGGACAAAGTCGGGCCAACGTCCTGACTTTC
- | TRBJ1-1 | TRBV7-2 | once | CASCPGHVNTEAFF | TGTGCCAGCTGTCCGGGACACGTGAACACTGAAGCTTTCTTT
TRBD2 | TRBJ2-7 | TRBV30 | once | CACSREAYEQYF | TGTGCCTGCTCCCGGGAGGCCTACGAGCAGTACTTC
- | TRBJ2-7 | TRBV7-9 | - | CASSAVGSSSYEQYF | TGTGCCAGCAGCGCCGTCGGGTCCAGCTCCTACGAGCAGTACTTC
TRBD1 | TRBJ1-1 | TRBV10-3 | - | CAISPGGRWTEAFF | TGTGCCATCAGCCCAGGGGGTAGGTGGACTGAAGCTTTCTTT
- | TRBJ1-1 | TRBV15 | - | CATSRDPSREAFF | TGTGCCACCAGCAGAGACCCTTCGCGTGAAGCTTTCTTT
TRBD1 | TRBJ1-2 | TRBV19 | few | CASSFSGTGTRTF | TGTGCCAGTAGTTTCTCCGGGACAGGGACTCGCACCTTC
- | TRBJ2-5 | TRBV7-2 | few | CASSFGRGQETQYF | TGTGCCAGCAGCTTTGGAAGGGGACAAGAGACCCAGTACTTC
TRBD1 | TRBJ2-7 | TRBV5-1 | - | CASKRETGASEQYF | TGCGCCAGCAAAAGAGAAACAGGGGCTAGCGAGCAGTACTTC
TRBD1 | TRBJ1-1 | TRBV7-2 | few | CASSLAGQGSAEAFF | TGTGCCAGCAGCTTAGCCGGACAGGGGAGCGCTGAAGCTTTCTTT
- | TRBJ2-1 | TRBV28 | - | CASSFGGGSYNEQFF | TGTGCCAGCAGTTTTGGGGGCGGCTCCTACAATGAGCAGTTCTTC
- | TRBJ1-3 | TRBV19 | few | CASIHRAVSGNTIYF | TGTGCCAGTATCCACAGGGCAGTCTCTGGAAACACCATATATTTT
- | TRBJ1-2 | TRBV5-4 | few | CASSPANYGYTF | TGTGCCAGCAGCCCAGCTAACTATGGCTACACCTTC
TRBD1 | TRBJ1-2 | TRBV4-1 | - | CASSPGQGALGYTF | TGCGCCAGCAGCCCCGGACAGGGGGCACTTGGCTACACCTTC
TRBD2 | TRBJ2-5 | TRBV6-5 | - | CASSYISGGLGETQYF | TGTGCCAGCAGTTATATTAGCGGGGGGTTGGGAGAGACCCAGTACTTC
TRBD1 | TRBJ2-1 | TRBV27 | - | CASSSFSGQGTYNEQFF | TGTGCCAGCAGTTCATTCTCGGGACAGGGGACTTACAATGAGCAGTTCTTC
- | TRBJ1-4 | TRBV19 | - | CASSLIHRATNEKLFF | TGTGCCAGTAGTCTTATTCACAGAGCAACTAATGAAAAACTGTTTTTT
TRBD1 | TRBJ2-2 | TRBV2 | few | CASSDLGQGVSGELFF | TGTGCCAGCAGTGATTTGGGACAGGGTGTCTCCGGGGAGCTGTTTTTT
TRBD2 | TRBJ2-2 | TRBV9 | - | CASSLGTSRTGELFF | TGTGCCAGCAGCCTAGGGACTAGCCGGACCGGGGAGCTGTTTTTT
TRBD1 | TRBJ1-2 | TRBV23-1 | - | CASSQSTGDKPNYGYTF | TGCGCCAGCAGTCAATCAACAGGGGATAAGCCTAACTATGGCTACACCTTC
TRBD1 | TRBJ1-6 | TRBV9 | - | CASSTLGQAGSPLHF | TGTGCCAGCAGCACCTTAGGACAGGCGGGGTCACCCCTCCACTTT
TRBD2 | TRBJ2-5 | TRBV4-1 | - | CASSQARLAGETQYF | TGCGCCAGCAGCCAAGCCCGACTAGCGGGGGAGACCCAGTACTTC
- | TRBJ1-6 | TRBV28 | once | CASMEVWSPLHF | TGTGCCAGCATGGAGGTTTGGTCACCCCTCCACTTT
- | TRBJ2-1 | TRBV5-1 | - | CASSKEGSYNEQFF | TGCGCCAGCAGCAAGGAGGGCTCCTACAATGAGCAGTTCTTC
TRBD2 | TRBJ2-5 | TRBV7-9 | few | CASTLAVAGETQYF | TGTGCCAGCACCCTAGCCGTAGCGGGAGAGACCCAGTACTTC
TRBD1 | TRBJ1-2 | TRBV4-3 | - | CASSQVQGGGYTF | TGCGCCAGCAGCCAGGTACAGGGGGGAGGCTACACCTTC
TRBD2 | TRBJ2-3 | TRBV28 | - | CASRSSGSADTQYF | TGTGCCAGCCGGTCTAGCGGGAGCGCAGATACGCAGTATTTT
- | TRBJ2-5 | TRBV7-6 | - | CASSSPLRGETQYF | TGTGCCAGCAGCTCCCCCCTCCGGGGAGAGACCCAGTACTTC
TRBD1 | TRBJ2-7 | TRBV10-2 | - | CASRGQGTYEQYF | TGCGCCTCTAGGGGGCAAGGTACCTACGAGCAGTACTTC
TRBD1 | TRBJ2-7 | TRBV7-2 | - | CASSLVGTGAYEQYF | TGTGCCAGCAGCTTAGTGGGTACAGGGGCCTACGAGCAGTACTTC
- | TRBJ1-6 | TRBV11-2 | - | CASRSGSYNSPLHF | TGTGCCAGCAGATCCGGCTCCTATAATTCACCCCTCCACTTT
TRBD1 | TRBJ2-5 | TRBV7-9 | - | CASSFLGTGRQETQYF | TGTGCCAGCAGCTTTCTAGGGACAGGGCGTCAAGAGACCCAGTACTTC
- | TRBJ1-5 | TRBV6-4 | - | CASSDGQGRLGNQPQHF | TGTGCCAGCAGTGACGGTCAGGGGAGATTAGGCAATCAGCCCCAGCATTTT
- | TRBJ1-1 | TRBV5-1 | few | CASSIQRFTEAFF | TGCGCCAGCAGCATACAGAGATTCACTGAAGCTTTCTTT
TRBD1 | TRBJ1-1 | TRBV29-1 | - | CSVDRDRNTEAFF | TGCAGCGTTGATAGGGACAGAAACACTGAAGCTTTCTTT
- | TRBJ2-5 | TRBV6-6 | - | CASSYTETGTQYF | TGTGCCAGCAGTTACACTGAGACGGGGACCCAGTACTTC
- | TRBJ1-6 | TRBV9 | - | CASSAAAGGQAYNSPLHF | TGTGCCAGCAGCGCCGCAGCCGGGGGGCAGGCCTATAATTCACCCCTCCACTTT
- | TRBJ2-2 | TRBV14 | - | CASSQGRARGAPNTGELFF | TGTGCCAGCAGCCAAGGTCGGGCCAGGGGCGCCCCGAACACCGGGGAGCTGTTTTTT
- | TRBJ2-7 | TRBV18 | once | CASSPPSLSYEQYF | TGTGCCAGCTCACCACCGAGTTTGAGCTACGAGCAGTACTTC
TRBD1 | TRBJ2-1 | TRBV5-1 | - | CASSPGQGMEPFF | TGCGCCAGCAGCCCCGGACAGGGGATGGAGCCGTTCTTC